A selection of T cell receptor beta chains follows, all from one sample in a study of glioma-infiltrating T cells. TCRdb redid the calling of the multiplex PCR reads with MiXCR, one entry per CDR3 protein. The repertoire has under 200,000 distinct CDR3 sequences, more than 35% of them found once; the top ten carry 5% to 5.5%. Material: glioma tissue, nonneoplastic brain tissue, or PBMCs (not recorded which). The receptors shown here come from a human donor with low-grade glioma or glioblastoma, undergoing nonglioma brain surgery, or in good health (not recorded which). Each CDR3 is given with its conserved first and last residue. Fields, in order: J gene, V gene, D gene, clone size, CDR3 DNA, CDR3 protein. A D gene is named only where the DNA matches it firmly. Clone size is given for some rows only: seen once, a few or many times, or a class if the clone is expanded.

>TRBJ2-7|TRBV20-1|TRBD2|-
TGCAGTGCTAGAGATATTGGGACTAGCGGCTACGAGCAGTACTTC
CSARDIGTSGYEQYF
>TRBJ2-7|TRBV4-1|-|many
TGCGCCAGCAGCCAAGTCAATATGATCGGGGCCGGGGCCTACGAGCAGTACTTC
CASSQVNMIGAGAYEQYF
>TRBJ2-3|TRBV5-1|TRBD1|few
TGCGCCAGCGGGACAGGGACCACAGATACGCAGTATTTT
CASGTGTTDTQYF
>TRBJ2-2|TRBV4-2|-|-
TGTGCCAGCAGCCAAGACGACCCGGGACACGGGGAGCTGTTTTTT
CASSQDDPGHGELFF
>TRBJ2-3|TRBV28|TRBD2|many
TGTGCCAGCAGTCCCTCCTCCTTTGGTAGCGGGGGAGGGGATACGCAGTATTTT
CASSPSSFGSGGGDTQYF
>TRBJ2-7|TRBV4-1|-|-
TGCGCCAGCAGCCTAGAGACAGGCCCATCCTACGAGCAGTACTTC
CASSLETGPSYEQYF
>TRBJ2-1|TRBV7-8|-|few
TGTGCCAGCAGCTTATGGCGTCCGGGCGGGGTACCCTACAATGAGCAGTTCTTC
CASSLWRPGGVPYNEQFF
>TRBJ2-7|TRBV28|-|few
TGTGCCAGCAGCCCGACCAGTCCCCTACTCGAGCAGTACTTC
CASSPTSPLLEQYF
>TRBJ2-1|TRBV5-1|-|-
TGCGCCAGCAGCTTGATTACCCCCGGGACTCCGAGGAATGAGCAGTTCTTC
CASSLITPGTPRNEQFF
>TRBJ2-3|TRBV24-1|TRBD1|-
TGTGCCACCAGTGAGGGGACAGGGGTAACAGATACGAAGTATTTT
CATSEGTGVTDTKYF
>TRBJ2-1|TRBV20-1|TRBD2|many
TGCAGTCGTCCGGGACTAGCGGGAGAAGAGCAGTTCTTC
CSRPGLAGEEQFF
>TRBJ2-1|TRBV27|-|many
TGTGCCAGCAGTTTCGGTACCTACAATGAGCAGTTCTTC
CASSFGTYNEQFF
>TRBJ2-6|TRBV10-3|TRBD1|-
TGTGCCATCAGTACCTGGACAGGCCTCTCTGGGGCCAACGTCCTGACTTTC
CAISTWTGLSGANVLTF
>TRBJ2-1|TRBV19|-|-
TGTGCCAGTAACGGCCGGCGGGGTGGGAATGAGCAGTTCTTC
CASNGRRGGNEQFF
>TRBJ2-1|TRBV18|TRBD2|-
TGTGCCAGCTCACCACCGGGACTACCTTACAATGAGCAGTTCTTC
CASSPPGLPYNEQFF
>TRBJ2-5|TRBV7-9|-|-
TGTGCCAGCAGCTTAAACCAGGGGGAGACCCAGTACTTC
CASSLNQGETQYF
>TRBJ2-7|TRBV14|TRBD2|-
TGTGCCAGCAAAGTGGCTAGCGGGAGCCACGAGCAGTACTTC
CASKVASGSHEQYF
>TRBJ2-3|TRBV28|-|-
TGTGCCAGCAGTGCCCTAACGGGAGTATCGGGGGATACGCAGTATTTT
CASSALTGVSGDTQYF
>TRBJ2-3|TRBV6-1|TRBD1|many
TGTGCCAGCAGCCGGGACAGGGACACAGATACGCAGTATTTT
CASSRDRDTDTQYF
>TRBJ2-1|TRBV20-1|-|many
TGCAGTGCTAGTGGAGGGCTGGGGAAGTGGGGTAATGAGCAGTTCTTC
CSASGGLGKWGNEQFF
>TRBJ2-5|TRBV5-1|-|few
TGCGCCAGCAGACTAACGGGGGAGACCCAGTACTTC
CASRLTGETQYF
>TRBJ2-1|TRBV28|TRBD2|-
TGTGCGACTAGCGGGAGAGATCACAGCAATGAGCAGTTCTTC
CATSGRDHSNEQFF
>TRBJ2-3|TRBV7-2|TRBD2|-
TGTGCCAGCAGCCCGCATGCTAGCGGATATCCAGATACGCAGTATTTT
CASSPHASGYPDTQYF
>TRBJ2-3|TRBV10-1|-|-
TGCGCCAGCAGTGAGTCGGGATGGGATACGCAGTATTTT
CASSESGWDTQYF
>TRBJ2-1|TRBV7-2|-|few
TGTGCCAGCAGCTTAGCTAGAGGAGGGGGCGGCTCCTACAATGAGCAGTTCTTC
CASSLARGGGGSYNEQFF
>TRBJ2-3|TRBV6-1|-|many
TGTGCCAGCAGGTTTTTGAGGGAGAGGTCAGATACGCAGTATTTT
CASRFLRERSDTQYF
>TRBJ2-3|TRBV5-4|-|many
TGTGCCAGCAGCTTGGACACAGATACGCAGTATTTT
CASSLDTDTQYF